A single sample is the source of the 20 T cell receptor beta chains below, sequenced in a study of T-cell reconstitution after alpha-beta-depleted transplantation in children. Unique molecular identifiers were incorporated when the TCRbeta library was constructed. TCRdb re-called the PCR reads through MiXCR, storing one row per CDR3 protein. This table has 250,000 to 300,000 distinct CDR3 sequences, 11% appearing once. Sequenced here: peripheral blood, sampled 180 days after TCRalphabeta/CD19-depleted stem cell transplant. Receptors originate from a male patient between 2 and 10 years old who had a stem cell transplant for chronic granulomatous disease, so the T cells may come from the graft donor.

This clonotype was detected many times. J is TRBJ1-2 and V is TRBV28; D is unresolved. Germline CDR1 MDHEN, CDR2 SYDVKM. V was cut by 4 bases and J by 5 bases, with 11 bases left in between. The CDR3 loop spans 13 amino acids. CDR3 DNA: TGTGCCAGCAGTTCGCGGGGTCGGTATGGCTACACCTTC. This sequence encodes CASSSRGRYGYTF.

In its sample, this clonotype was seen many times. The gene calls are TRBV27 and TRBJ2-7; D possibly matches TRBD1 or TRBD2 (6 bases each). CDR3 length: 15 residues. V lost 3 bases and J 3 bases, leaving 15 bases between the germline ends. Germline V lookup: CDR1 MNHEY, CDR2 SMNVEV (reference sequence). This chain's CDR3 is CASSFGAGEDYEQYF. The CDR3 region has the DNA TGTGCCAGCAGTTTCGGGGCAGGGGAGGACTACGAGCAGTACTTC.

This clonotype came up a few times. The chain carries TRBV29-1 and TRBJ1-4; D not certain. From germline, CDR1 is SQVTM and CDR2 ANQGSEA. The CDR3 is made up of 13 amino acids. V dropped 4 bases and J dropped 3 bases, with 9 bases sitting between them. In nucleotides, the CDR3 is TGCAGCGTTGGGGGAAGGGCTAATGAAAAACTGTTTTTT. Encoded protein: CSVGGRANEKLFF.

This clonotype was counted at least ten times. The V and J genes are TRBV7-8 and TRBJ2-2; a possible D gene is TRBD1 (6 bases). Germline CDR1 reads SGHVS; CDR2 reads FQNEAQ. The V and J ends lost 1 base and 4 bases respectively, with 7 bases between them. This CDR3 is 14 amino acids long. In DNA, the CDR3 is TGTGCCAGCAGCTTAGTCAGGGGCACCGGGGAGCTGTTTTTT. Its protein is CASSLVRGTGELFF. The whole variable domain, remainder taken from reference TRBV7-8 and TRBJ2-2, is GAGVSQSPRYKVAKRGQDVALRCDPISGHVSLFWYQQALGQGPEFLTYFQNEAQLDKSGLPSDRFFAERPEGSVSTLKIQRTQQEDSAVYLCASSLVRGTGELFFGEGSRLTVL.

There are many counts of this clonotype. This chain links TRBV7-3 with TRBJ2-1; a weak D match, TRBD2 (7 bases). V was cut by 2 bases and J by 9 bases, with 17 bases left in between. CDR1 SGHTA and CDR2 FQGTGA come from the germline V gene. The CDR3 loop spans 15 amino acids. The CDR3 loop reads CASSLPPGGPSEQFF. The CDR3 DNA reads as TGTGCCAGCAGCTTACCCCCCGGGGGGCCAAGTGAGCAGTTCTTC. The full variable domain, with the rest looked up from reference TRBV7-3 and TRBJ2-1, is GAGVSQTPSNKVTEKGKYVELRCDPISGHTALYWYRQSLGQGPEFLIYFQGTGAADDSGLPNDRFFAVRPEGSVSTLKIQRTERGDSAVYLCASSLPPGGPSEQFFGPGTRLTVL.

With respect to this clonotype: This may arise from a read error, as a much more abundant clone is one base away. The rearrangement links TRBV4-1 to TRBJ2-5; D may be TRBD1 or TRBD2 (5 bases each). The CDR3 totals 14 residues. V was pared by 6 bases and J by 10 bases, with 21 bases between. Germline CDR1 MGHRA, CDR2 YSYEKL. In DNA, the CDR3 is TGCGCCAGCAGGCAGGGCGCAGGACGCCGGGGCCAGTACTTC. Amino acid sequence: CASRQGAGRRGQYF.

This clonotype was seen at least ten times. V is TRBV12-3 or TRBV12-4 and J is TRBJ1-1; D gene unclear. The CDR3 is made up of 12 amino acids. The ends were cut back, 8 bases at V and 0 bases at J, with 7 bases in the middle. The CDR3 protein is CASVKVNTEAFF. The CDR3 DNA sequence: TGTGCCAGCGTTAAGGTGAACACTGAAGCTTTCTTT.

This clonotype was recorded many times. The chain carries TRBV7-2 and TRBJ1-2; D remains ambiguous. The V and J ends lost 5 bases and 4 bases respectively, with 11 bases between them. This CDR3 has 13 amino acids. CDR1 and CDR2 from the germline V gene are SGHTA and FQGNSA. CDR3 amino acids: CASSHTLLYGYTF. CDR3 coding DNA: TGTGCCAGCAGCCATACCCTCCTCTATGGCTACACCTTC.

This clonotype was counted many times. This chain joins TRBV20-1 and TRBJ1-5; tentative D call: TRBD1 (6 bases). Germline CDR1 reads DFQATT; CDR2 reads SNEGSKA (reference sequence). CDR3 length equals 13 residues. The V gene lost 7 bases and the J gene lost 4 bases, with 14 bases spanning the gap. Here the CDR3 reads CSVKPGVNQPQHF. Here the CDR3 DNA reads TGCAGTGTTAAACCAGGGGTAAATCAGCCCCAGCATTTT.

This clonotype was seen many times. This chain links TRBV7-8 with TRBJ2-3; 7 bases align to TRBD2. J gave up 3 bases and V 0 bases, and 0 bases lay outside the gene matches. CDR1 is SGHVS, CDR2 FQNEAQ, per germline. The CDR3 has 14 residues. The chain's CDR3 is CASSLAGGTDTQYF. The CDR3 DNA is TGTGCCAGCAGCTTAGCGGGGGGGACAGATACGCAGTATTTT.

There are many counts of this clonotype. The CDR3 protein is CASSPRLAGDEQFF. CDR3 nucleotide sequence: TGCGCCAGCAGCCCCCGACTAGCGGGCGATGAGCAGTTCTTC. The chain carries TRBV5-1 and TRBJ2-1; TRBD2 aligns across 10 bases. The V gene's germline CDR1 is SGHRS and CDR2 YFSETQ. V shed 4 bases, J shed 8 bases, and the junction held 6 bases outside the gene matches. This CDR3 has 14 residues.

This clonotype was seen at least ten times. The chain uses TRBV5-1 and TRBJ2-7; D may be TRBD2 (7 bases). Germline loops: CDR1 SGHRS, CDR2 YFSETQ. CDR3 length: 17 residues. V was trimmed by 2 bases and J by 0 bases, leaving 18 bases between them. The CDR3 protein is CASSFSGGGISSYEQYF. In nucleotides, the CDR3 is TGCGCCAGCAGCTTTAGTGGCGGGGGCATCAGCTCCTACGAGCAGTACTTC.

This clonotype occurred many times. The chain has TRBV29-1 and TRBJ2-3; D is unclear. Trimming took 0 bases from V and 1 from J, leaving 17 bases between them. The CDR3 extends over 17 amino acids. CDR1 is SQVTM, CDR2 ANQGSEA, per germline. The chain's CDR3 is CSVEDFRVYPGTDTQYF. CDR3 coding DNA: TGCAGCGTTGAAGATTTTAGGGTATACCCTGGCACAGATACGCAGTATTTT.

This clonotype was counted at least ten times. The CDR3, as DNA: TGTGCCAGCAGCTTAGGGACTAGCGGCGTTGGCACAGATACGCAGTATTTT. Translating gives CASSLGTSGVGTDTQYF. The genes are TRBV7-6 and TRBJ2-3, with 10 positions matching TRBD2. CDR1 SGHVS and CDR2 FNYEAQ come from the germline V gene. V trimming: 1 base; J trimming: 1 base; junction bases outside the gene matches: 5. The CDR3 sequence is 17 residues long.

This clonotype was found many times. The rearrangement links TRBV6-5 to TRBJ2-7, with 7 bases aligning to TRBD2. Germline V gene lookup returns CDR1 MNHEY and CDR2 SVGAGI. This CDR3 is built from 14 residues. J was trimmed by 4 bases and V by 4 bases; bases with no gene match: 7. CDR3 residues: CASSWEGARYEQYF. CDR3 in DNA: TGTGCCAGCAGTTGGGAGGGAGCGAGGTACGAGCAGTACTTC.

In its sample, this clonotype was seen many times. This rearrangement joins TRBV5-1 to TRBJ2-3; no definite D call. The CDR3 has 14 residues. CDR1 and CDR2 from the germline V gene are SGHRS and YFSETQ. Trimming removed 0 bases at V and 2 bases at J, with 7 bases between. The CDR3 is CASSLAWDTDTQYF. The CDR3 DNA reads TGCGCCAGCAGCTTGGCATGGGACACAGATACGCAGTATTTT.

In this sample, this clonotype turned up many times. The CDR3 spells CATRRTGGTEAFF. The CDR3 DNA sequence: TGTGCCACCAGGCGGACGGGGGGCACTGAAGCTTTCTTT. The V call is TRBV15, the J call TRBJ1-1, with a weak D call TRBD1 (5 bases). Trimming shortened V by 6 bases and J by 4 bases, and 12 bases separated the two germline ends. The CDR3 runs to 13 residues. Germline CDR1 reads LNHNV; CDR2 reads YYDKDF (reference sequence). The full variable domain, with the rest looked up from reference TRBV15 and TRBJ1-1, is DAMVIQNPRYQVTQFGKPVTLSCSQTLNHNVMYWYQQKSSQAPKLLFHYYDKDFNNEADTPDNFQSRRPNTSFCFLDIRSPGLGDTAMYLCATRRTGGTEAFFGQGTRLTVV.

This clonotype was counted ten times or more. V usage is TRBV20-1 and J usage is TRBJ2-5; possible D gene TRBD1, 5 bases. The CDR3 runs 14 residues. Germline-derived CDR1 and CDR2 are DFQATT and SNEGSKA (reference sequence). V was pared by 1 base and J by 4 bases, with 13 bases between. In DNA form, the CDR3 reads TGCAGTGCTAGAGTTGCAGGGCTAAGAGAGACCCAGTACTTC. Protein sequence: CSARVAGLRETQYF.

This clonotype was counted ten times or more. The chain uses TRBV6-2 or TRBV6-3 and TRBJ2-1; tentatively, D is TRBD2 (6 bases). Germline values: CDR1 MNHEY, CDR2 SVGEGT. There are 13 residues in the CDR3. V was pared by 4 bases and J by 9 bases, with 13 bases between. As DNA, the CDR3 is TGTGCCAGCAGTTTCGGGACTTGGGGTGAGCAGTTCTTC. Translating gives CASSFGTWGEQFF.

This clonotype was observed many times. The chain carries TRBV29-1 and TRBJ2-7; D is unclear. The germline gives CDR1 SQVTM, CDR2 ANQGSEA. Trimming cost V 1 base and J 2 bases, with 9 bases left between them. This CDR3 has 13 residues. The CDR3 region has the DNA TGCAGCGTTGAAGTGGAACAGCCCTACGAGCAGTACTTC. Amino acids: CSVEVEQPYEQYF.